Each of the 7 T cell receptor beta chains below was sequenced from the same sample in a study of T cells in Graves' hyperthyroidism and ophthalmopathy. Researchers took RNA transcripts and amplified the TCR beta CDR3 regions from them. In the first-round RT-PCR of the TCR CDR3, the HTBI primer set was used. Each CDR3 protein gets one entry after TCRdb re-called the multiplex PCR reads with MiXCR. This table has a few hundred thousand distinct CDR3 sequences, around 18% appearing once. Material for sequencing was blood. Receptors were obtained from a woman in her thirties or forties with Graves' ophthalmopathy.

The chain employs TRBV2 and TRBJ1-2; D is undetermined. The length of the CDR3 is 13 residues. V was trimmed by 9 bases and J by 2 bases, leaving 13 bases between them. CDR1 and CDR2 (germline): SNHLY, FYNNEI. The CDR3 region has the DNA TGTGCCAGTATGCTGACGGAGAACTATGGCTACACCTTC. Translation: CASMLTENYGYTF.

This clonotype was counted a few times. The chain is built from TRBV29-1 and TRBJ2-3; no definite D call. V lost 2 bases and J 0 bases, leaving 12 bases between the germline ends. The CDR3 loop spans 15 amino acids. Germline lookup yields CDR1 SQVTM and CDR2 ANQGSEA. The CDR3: CSVERRSSSTDTQYF. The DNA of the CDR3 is TGCAGCGTTGAACGACGTAGCAGTAGCACAGATACGCAGTATTTT.

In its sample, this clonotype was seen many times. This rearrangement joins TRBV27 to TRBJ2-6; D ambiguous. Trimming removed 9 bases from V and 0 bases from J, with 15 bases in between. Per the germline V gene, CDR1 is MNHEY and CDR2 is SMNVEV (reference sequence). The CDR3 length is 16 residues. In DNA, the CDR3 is TGTGCCAGACAGCAGGAGTACCACTCTGGGGCCAACGTCCTGACTTTC. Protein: CARQQEYHSGANVLTF.

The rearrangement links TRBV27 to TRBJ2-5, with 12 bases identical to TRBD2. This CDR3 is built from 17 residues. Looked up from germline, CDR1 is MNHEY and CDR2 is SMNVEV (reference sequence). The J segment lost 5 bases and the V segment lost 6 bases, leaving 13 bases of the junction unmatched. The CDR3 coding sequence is TGTGCCAGCAGCACGACTAGCGGGGGACCTGAGGGGGAGACCCAGTACTTC. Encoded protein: CASSTTSGGPEGETQYF.

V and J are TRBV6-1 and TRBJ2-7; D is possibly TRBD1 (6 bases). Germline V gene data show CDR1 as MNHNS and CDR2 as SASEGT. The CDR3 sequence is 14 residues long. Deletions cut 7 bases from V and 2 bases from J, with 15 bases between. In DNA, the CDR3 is TGTGCCAGCACACTGAACAGGGTAACCTACGAGCAGTACTTC. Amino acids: CASTLNRVTYEQYF.

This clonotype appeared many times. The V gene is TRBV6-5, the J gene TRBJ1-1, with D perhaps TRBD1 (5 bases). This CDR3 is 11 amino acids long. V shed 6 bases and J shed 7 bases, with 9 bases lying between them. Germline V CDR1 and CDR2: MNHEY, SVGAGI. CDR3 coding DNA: TGTGCCAGCAGCAACAGGCTTGAAGCTTTCTTT. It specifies CASSNRLEAFF.

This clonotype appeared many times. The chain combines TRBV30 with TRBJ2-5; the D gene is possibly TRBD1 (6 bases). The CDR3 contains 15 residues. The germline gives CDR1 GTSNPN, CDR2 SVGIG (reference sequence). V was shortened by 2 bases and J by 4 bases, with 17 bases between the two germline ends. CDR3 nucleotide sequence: TGTGCCTGGAGTTACCAGGGGAAGTATAGAGAGACCCAGTACTTC. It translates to CAWSYQGKYRETQYF. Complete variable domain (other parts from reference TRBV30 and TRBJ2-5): SQTIHQWPATLVQPVGSPLSLECTVEGTSNPNLYWYRQAAGRGLQLLFYSVGIGQISSEVPQNLSASRPQDRQFILSSKKLLLSDSGFYLCAWSYQGKYRETQYFGPGTRLLVL.